A selection of T cell receptor beta chains follows, all from one sample in a study of blood T cell repertoires in COVID-19. The data were produced by immunoSEQ multiplex PCR, yet TCRdb's version contains in-frame clones alone and is incomplete. The sample holds roughly 500,000 clones, approximately 90% seen once. The sample comprised PBMCs or T cells enriched from blood (not recorded which). The source of these receptors is a woman between 35 and 50 years old who had recovered from COVID-19. The CDR3 runs from the conserved cysteine through the conserved F or W. Fields, in order: clone size, J gene, V gene, D gene, CDR3 length, CDR3 protein, CDR3 DNA. D genes are given only for firm matches. Only some rows state a clone size, as once, few, many or a class for expanded clones.

>.|TRBJ1-1|TRBV5-6|.|12
CASSLSGIVAFF
TGTGCCAGCAGCTTGTCAGGGATTGTAGCTTTCTTT
>.|TRBJ2-3|TRBV2|TRBD2|20
CASTVLGLAVSGTSTDTQYF
TGTGCCAGCACGGTTTTGGGACTAGCGGTTTCAGGAACTAGCACAGATACGCAGTATTTT
>.|TRBJ2-7|TRBV24-1|.|12
CATSEGGTEQYF
TGTGCCACCAGTGAAGGAGGAACCGAGCAGTACTTC
>.|TRBJ1-2|TRBV27|TRBD1|14
CASSPEGGFFGYTF
TGTGCCAGCAGTCCTGAAGGGGGCTTTTTCGGCTACACCTTC
>once|TRBJ2-5|TRBV10-2|.|13
CASSYAVQETQYF
TGCGCCAGCAGTTACGCGGTTCAAGAGACCCAGTACTTC
>.|TRBJ1-4|TRBV7-2|.|14
CASSLGHGAEKLFF
TGTGCCAGCAGCCTCGGACATGGGGCGGAAAAACTGTTTTTT
>.|TRBJ2-3|TRBV4-1|TRBD1|19
CASSRLGTGWQRERDTQYF
TGCGCCAGCAGCCGTCTGGGGACAGGGTGGCAGCGGGAACGAGATACGCAGTATTTT
>.|TRBJ1-6|TRBV6-6|TRBD1|15
CASSNTGGRDSPLHF
TGTGCCAGCAGCAACACAGGGGGCCGGGATTCACCCCTCCACTTT
>few|TRBJ2-2|TRBV19|.|14
CASSIRTNTGELFF
TGTGCCAGTAGTATCAGGACAAATACCGGGGAGCTGTTTTTT
>.|TRBJ2-3|TRBV11-3|.|15
CASSLVAGMKDTQYF
TGTGCCAGCAGCTTAGTTGCGGGAATGAAAGATACGCAGTATTTT
>.|TRBJ2-5|TRBV12-5|.|11
CASGLAGTQYF
TGTGCTAGTGGTTTGGCGGGGACCCAGTACTTC
>.|TRBJ2-2|TRBV14|.|15
CASRIGRAATGELFF
TGTGCCAGCAGAATCGGGCGAGCGGCCACCGGGGAGCTGTTTTTT
>.|TRBJ2-7|TRBV5-1|.|14
CASSLSPSVYEQYF
TGCGCCAGCAGCTTGTCTCCTAGCGTCTACGAGCAGTACTTC
>.|TRBJ2-3|TRBV3-1/TRBV3-2|TRBD2|21
CASSQEGNSGRLRGTTDTQYF
TGTGCCAGCAGCCAAGAAGGGAATAGCGGGAGGCTTCGGGGGACCACAGATACGCAGTATTTT
>.|TRBJ1-1|TRBV10-3|.|15
CATLGGADANTEAFF
TGTGCCACCTTAGGGGGGGCGGATGCGAACACTGAAGCTTTCTTT
>.|TRBJ1-4|TRBV24-1|.|16
CATRAQGIPTNEKLFF
TGTGCCACCAGGGCCCAGGGGATACCAACTAATGAAAAACTGTTTTTT
>.|TRBJ2-2|TRBV4-3|.|18
CASSQERAGPINTGELFF
TGCGCCAGCAGCCAAGAGAGAGCGGGCCCGATCAACACCGGGGAGCTGTTTTTT
>.|TRBJ2-3|TRBV18|TRBD2|15
CASSPTGGLTDTQYF
TGTGCCAGCTCACCTACGGGAGGTTTAACAGATACGCAGTATTTT
>.|TRBJ1-2|TRBV10-3|.|13
CAIKSGRDYGYTF
TGTGCCATCAAAAGCGGACGGGACTATGGCTACACCTTC
>.|TRBJ2-7|TRBV7-9|.|14
CASSTPGGGSEQYF
TGTGCCAGCAGCACCCCGGGCGGAGGAAGCGAGCAGTACTTC
>once|TRBJ2-1|TRBV6-5|TRBD2|15
CASSLTSVIYNEQFF
TGTGCCAGCAGTTTAACTAGCGTAATTTACAATGAGCAGTTCTTC
>.|TRBJ1-5|TRBV4-2|.|15
CASSQEWQSNQPQHF
TGTGCCAGCAGCCAAGAATGGCAAAGCAATCAGCCCCAGCATTTT
>.|TRBJ2-3|TRBV18|TRBD2|18
CASSPPRGGSPSTDTQYF
TGTGCCAGCTCACCACCACGGGGAGGGTCGCCTAGCACAGATACGCAGTATTTT
>.|TRBJ2-1|TRBV19|TRBD2|16
CASSLSGMSSYNEQFF
TGTGCCAGTAGTCTTAGCGGGATGTCGTCCTACAATGAGCAGTTCTTC
>few|TRBJ1-2|TRBV10-1|.|12
CASSESGGGYTF
TGCGCCAGCAGTGAGTCCGGAGGAGGCTACACCTTC
>.|TRBJ1-5|TRBV28|.|14
CASSFGGSNQPQHF
TGTGCCAGCAGTTTCGGAGGGAGCAATCAGCCCCAGCATTTT
>.|TRBJ2-3|TRBV6-4|TRBD2|17
CASCPRPRTSGRGEEYF
TGTGCCAGCTGCCCCAGGCCTCGGACTAGCGGGAGGGGGGAAGAGTATTTT
>.|TRBJ2-1|TRBV19|TRBD2|11
CASRAGVGQFF
TGTGCCAGTAGGGCGGGAGTAGGGCAGTTCTTC
>.|TRBJ1-1|TRBV19|TRBD1|15
CASSKLQGASTEAFF
TGTGCCAGTAGTAAACTACAGGGGGCGAGCACTGAAGCTTTCTTT
>.|TRBJ2-5|TRBV12-5|TRBD1|15
CASGLGGTGQETQYF
TGTGCTAGTGGTTTGGGGGGGACAGGACAAGAGACCCAGTACTTC
>.|TRBJ2-3|TRBV7-9|TRBD2|14
CAMGQRGNTDTQYF
TGTGCCATGGGCCAGCGGGGGAACACAGATACGCAGTATTTT
>.|TRBJ1-6|TRBV10-3|.|17
CAISEWGVSSYNSPLHF
TGTGCCATCAGTGAGTGGGGGGTGAGCTCCTATAATTCACCCCTCCACTTT
>.|TRBJ1-2|TRBV25-1|TRBD1|14
CASIGTGGIYGYTF
TGTGCCAGCATCGGGACAGGGGGTATCTATGGCTACACCTTC
>.|TRBJ2-1|TRBV5-6|.|16
CASSLALAGSYNEQFF
TGTGCCAGCAGCTTGGCGTTGGCGGGGTCCTACAATGAGCAGTTCTTC
>.|TRBJ1-1|TRBV7-9|.|15
CASSLAQGGNTEAFF
TGTGCCAGCAGCTTAGCGCAGGGAGGAAACACTGAAGCTTTCTTT
>.|TRBJ2-5|TRBV4-3|TRBD2|17
CASSQAFGLAGRETQYF
TGCGCCAGCAGCCAAGCCTTCGGACTAGCGGGACGAGAGACCCAGTACTTC
>few|TRBJ2-7|TRBV7-9|TRBD1|16
CASSLHGTVKSYEQYF
TGTGCCAGCAGCCTACACGGGACAGTCAAATCCTACGAGCAGTACTTC
>.|TRBJ2-1|TRBV19|.|17
CASSIAYRVQGEVGQFF
TGTGCCAGTAGTATAGCATACAGGGTCCAGGGGGAGGTAGGGCAGTTCTTC
>few|TRBJ1-2|TRBV19|.|15
CASSRNGGVGYGYTF
TGTGCCAGTAGTCGAAACGGAGGGGTCGGGTATGGCTACACCTTC
>once|TRBJ2-7|TRBV6-5|.|14
CASREDRFSYEQYF
TGTGCCAGCAGGGAGGACAGATTTTCCTACGAGCAGTACTTC
>.|TRBJ1-1|TRBV19|TRBD1|14
CASRQGLMNTEAFF
TGTGCCAGCCGACAGGGCCTGATGAACACTGAAGCTTTCTTT
>.|TRBJ2-3|TRBV5-1|TRBD2|17
CASSLALAGVRTDTQYF
TGCGCCAGCAGCTTGGCCCTAGCGGGAGTAAGAACAGATACGCAGTATTTT
>.|TRBJ2-1|TRBV4-3|.|14
CASSQAASVNEQFF
TGCGCCAGCAGCCAAGCCGCTAGCGTCAATGAGCAGTTCTTC
>.|TRBJ1-3|TRBV7-8|.|15
CASSLGDSSGNTIYF
TGTGCCAGCAGCTTAGGTGACAGCTCTGGAAACACCATATATTTT
>.|TRBJ1-1|TRBV28|TRBD1|13
CASSLIRQGGAFF
TGTGCCAGCAGTTTAATTAGACAGGGAGGAGCTTTCTTT